This T cell receptor (beta chain) derives from a study of OX40 agonist ivuxolimab in advanced cancers. Clones were sequenced by immunoSEQ multiplex PCR, and TCRdb holds only the in-frame ones, with some missing. The table records over 65,000 clones, 85% to 90% of them present only once. On this clone: Its specificity is unknown.

Study-level findings and limits: Clones of CD4+ and CD8+ blood T cells grew by week 6 at doses of 0.1 to 3.0 mg/kg. The study found that CD8+ T cells averaged more expanded clones than CD4+.

Trimming left V 5 bases short and J 0 bases short, with 7 bases between. This CDR3 has 13 amino acids. Germline CDR1 and CDR2: SGHDT and YYEEEE. This chain joins TRBV5-6 and TRBJ2-3; D is undetermined. The sequence was collected from an adult with an advanced solid tumor such as melanoma, head and neck, liver or kidney cancer. This specimen was CD4+ or CD8+ T cells sorted from blood, taken in a trial of the OX40 agonist ivuxolimab. The CDR3 coding sequence is TGTGCCAGCAGACCTACTAGCACAGATACGCAGTATTTT. Protein: CASRPTSTDTQYF. Full variable domain (missing parts from reference TRBV5-6 and TRBJ2-3): DAGVTQSPTHLIKTRGQQVTLRCSPKSGHDTVSWYQQALGQGPQFIFQYYEEEERQRGNFPDRFSGHQFPNYSSELNVNALLLGDSALYLCASRPTSTDTQYFGPGTRLTVL.